The clone carrying this T cell receptor (beta chain) came up a few times. This sample is drawn from a study of blood T cell repertoires in COVID-19. The CDR3 spans 16 residues. Trimming removed 5 bases from V and 1 base from J; junction bases left unmatched: 9. Per germline, CDR1 MNHEY and CDR2 SMNVEV (reference sequence). Measured with immunoSEQ multiplex PCR; TCRdb has only the in-frame clones, and not every one. The sample includes a few hundred thousand clones, around 87% seen only once; the top ten take about 6.2%. V is TRBV27 and J is TRBJ2-3; 7 bases match TRBD2. The clonotype comes from a man between 60 and 75 years old who had recovered from COVID-19. The sequenced sample was peripheral blood. This chain's CDR3 is CASSVGLIQGTDTQYF. The DNA of the CDR3 is TGTGCCAGCAGTGTGGGACTAATTCAGGGCACAGATACGCAGTATTTT.